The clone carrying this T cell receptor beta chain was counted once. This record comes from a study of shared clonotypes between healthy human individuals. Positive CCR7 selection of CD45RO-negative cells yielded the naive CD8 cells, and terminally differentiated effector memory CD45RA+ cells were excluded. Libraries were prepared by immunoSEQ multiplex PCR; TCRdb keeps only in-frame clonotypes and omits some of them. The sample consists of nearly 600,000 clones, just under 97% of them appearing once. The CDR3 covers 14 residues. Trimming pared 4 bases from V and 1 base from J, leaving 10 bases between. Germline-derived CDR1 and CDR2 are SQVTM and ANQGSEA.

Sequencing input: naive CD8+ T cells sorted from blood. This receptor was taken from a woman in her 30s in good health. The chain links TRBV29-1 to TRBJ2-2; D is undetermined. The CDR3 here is CSVVIAGNTGELFF. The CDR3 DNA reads TGCAGCGTTGTTATAGCTGGGAACACCGGGGAGCTGTTTTTT.